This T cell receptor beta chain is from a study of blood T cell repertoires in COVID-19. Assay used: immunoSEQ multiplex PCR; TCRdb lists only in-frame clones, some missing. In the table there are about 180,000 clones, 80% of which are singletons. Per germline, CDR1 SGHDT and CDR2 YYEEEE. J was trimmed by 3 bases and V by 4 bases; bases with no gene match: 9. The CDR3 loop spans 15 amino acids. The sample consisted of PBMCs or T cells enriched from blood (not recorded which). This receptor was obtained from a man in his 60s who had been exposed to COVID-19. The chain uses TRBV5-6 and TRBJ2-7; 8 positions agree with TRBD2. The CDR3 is CASSHRGGRRYEQYF. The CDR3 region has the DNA TGTGCCAGCAGCCACCGGGGGGGGAGGCGCTACGAGCAGTACTTC. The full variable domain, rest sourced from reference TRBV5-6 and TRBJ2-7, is DAGVTQSPTHLIKTRGQQVTLRCSPKSGHDTVSWYQQALGQGPQFIFQYYEEEERQRGNFPDRFSGHQFPNYSSELNVNALLLGDSALYLCASSHRGGRRYEQYFGPGTRLTVT.